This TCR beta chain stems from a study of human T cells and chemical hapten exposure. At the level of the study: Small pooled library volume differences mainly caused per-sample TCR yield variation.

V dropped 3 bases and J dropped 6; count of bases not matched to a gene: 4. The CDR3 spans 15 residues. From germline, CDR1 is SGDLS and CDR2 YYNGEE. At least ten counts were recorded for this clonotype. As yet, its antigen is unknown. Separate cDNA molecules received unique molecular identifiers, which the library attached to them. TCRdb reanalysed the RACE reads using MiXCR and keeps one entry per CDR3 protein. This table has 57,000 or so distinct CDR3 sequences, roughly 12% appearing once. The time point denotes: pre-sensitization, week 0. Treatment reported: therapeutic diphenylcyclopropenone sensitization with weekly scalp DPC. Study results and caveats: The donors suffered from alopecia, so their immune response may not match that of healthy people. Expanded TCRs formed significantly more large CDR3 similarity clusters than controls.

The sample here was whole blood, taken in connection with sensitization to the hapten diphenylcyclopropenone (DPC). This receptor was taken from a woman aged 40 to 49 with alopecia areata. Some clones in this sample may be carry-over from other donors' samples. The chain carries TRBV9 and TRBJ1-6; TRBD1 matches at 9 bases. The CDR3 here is CASSEGQGFNSPLHF. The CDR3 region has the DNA TGTGCCAGCAGCGAGGGACAGGGATTTAATTCACCCCTCCACTTT.